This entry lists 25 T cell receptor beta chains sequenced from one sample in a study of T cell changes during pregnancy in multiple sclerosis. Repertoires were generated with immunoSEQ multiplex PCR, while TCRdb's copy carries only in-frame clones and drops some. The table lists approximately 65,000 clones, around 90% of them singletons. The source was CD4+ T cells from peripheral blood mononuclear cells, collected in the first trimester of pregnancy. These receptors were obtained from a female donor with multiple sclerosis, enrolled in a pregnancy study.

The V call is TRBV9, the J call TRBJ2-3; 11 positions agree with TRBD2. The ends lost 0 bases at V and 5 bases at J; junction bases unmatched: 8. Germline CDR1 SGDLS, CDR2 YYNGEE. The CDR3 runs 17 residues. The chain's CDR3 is CASSVGLAGGLVDTQYF. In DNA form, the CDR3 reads TGTGCCAGCAGCGTAGGGCTAGCGGGGGGTTTGGTAGATACGCAGTATTTT.

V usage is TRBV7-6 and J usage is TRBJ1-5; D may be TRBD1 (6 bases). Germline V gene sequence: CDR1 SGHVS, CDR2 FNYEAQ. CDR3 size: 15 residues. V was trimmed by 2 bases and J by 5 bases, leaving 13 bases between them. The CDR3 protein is CASSLSQGGHQPQHF. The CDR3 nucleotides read TGTGCCAGCAGCTTATCACAGGGCGGCCATCAGCCCCAGCATTTT.

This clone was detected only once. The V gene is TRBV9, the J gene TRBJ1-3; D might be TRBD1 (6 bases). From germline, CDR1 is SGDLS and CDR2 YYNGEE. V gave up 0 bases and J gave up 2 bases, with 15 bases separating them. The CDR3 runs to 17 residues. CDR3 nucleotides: TGTGCCAGCAGCGTAGGCTCACTACAGGGAACTGGAAACACCATATATTTT. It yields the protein CASSVGSLQGTGNTIYF.

This chain's CDR3 is CASSFSGGITF. The CDR3 bases are TGTGCCAGCAGCTTCTCAGGGGGTATAACCTTC. The gene calls are TRBV7-2 and TRBJ1-2; 7 nucleotides line up with TRBD1. This CDR3 has 11 residues. Germline V gene lookup returns CDR1 SGHTA and CDR2 FQGNSA. With 3 bases clipped from V and 14 bases from J, the junction kept 6 bases outside the gene matches.

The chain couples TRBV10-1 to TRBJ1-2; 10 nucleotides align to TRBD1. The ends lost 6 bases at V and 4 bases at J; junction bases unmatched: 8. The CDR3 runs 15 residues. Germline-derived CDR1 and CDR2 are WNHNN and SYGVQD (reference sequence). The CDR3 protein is CASRETGGSGYGYTF. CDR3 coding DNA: TGCGCCAGCAGGGAGACAGGGGGCTCGGGCTATGGCTACACCTTC.

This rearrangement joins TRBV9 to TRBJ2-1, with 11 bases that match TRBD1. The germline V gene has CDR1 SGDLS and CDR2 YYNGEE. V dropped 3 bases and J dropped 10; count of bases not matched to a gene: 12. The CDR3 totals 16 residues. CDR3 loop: CASSERGQGGRGEQFF. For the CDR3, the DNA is TGTGCCAGCAGCGAGAGGGGACAGGGGGGACGCGGAGAGCAGTTCTTC.

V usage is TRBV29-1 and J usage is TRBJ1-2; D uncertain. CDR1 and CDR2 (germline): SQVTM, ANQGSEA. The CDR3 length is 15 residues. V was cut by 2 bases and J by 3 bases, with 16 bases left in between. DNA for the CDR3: TGCAGCGTTGAACCCCGGGTTTCTCCTGACTATGGCTACACCTTC. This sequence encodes CSVEPRVSPDYGYTF.

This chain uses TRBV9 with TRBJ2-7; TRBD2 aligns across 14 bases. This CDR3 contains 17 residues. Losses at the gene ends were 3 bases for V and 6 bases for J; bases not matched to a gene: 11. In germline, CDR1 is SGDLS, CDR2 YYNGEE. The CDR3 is CASSASGLAGAKSEQYF. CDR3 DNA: TGTGCCAGCAGCGCCTCGGGACTAGCGGGGGCAAAGTCCGAGCAGTACTTC.

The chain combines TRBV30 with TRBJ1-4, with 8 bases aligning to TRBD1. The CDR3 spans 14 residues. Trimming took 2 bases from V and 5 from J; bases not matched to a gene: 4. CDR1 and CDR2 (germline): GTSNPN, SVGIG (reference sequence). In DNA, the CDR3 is TGTGCCTGGAGTTCCCGACAGGGGAATGAAAAACTGTTTTTT. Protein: CAWSSRQGNEKLFF.

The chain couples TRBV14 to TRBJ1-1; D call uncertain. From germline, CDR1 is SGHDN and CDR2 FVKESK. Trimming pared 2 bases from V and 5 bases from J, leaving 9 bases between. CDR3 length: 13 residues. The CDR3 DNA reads TGTGCCAGCAGCCAACTACTAGGGACTGAAGCTTTCTTT. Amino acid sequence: CASSQLLGTEAFF.

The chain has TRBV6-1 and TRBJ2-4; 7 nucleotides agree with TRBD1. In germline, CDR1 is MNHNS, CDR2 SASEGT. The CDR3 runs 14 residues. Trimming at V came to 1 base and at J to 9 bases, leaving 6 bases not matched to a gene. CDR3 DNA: TGTGCCAGCAGTGAAGGGACAGGTCGCGGCATTCAGTACTTC. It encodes CASSEGTGRGIQYF.

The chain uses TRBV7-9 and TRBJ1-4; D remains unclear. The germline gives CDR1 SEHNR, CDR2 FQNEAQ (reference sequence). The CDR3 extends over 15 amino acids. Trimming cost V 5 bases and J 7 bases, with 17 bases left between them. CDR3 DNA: TGTGCCAGCAGCAAAATTTTGGGTCTAGGTGAAAAACTGTTTTTT. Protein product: CASSKILGLGEKLFF.

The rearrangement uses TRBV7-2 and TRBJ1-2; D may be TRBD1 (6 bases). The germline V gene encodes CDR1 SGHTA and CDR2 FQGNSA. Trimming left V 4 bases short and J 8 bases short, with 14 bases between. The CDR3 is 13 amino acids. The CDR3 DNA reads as TGTGCCAGCAGCTCTCTTCAGGGGTACGGCTACACCTTC. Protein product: CASSSLQGYGYTF. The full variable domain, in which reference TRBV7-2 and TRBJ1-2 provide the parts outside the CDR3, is GAGVSQSPSNKVTEKGKDVELRCDPISGHTALYWYRQSLGQGLEFLIYFQGNSAPDKSGLPSDRFSAERTGGSVSTLTIQRTQQEDSAVYLCASSSLQGYGYTFGSGTRLTVV.

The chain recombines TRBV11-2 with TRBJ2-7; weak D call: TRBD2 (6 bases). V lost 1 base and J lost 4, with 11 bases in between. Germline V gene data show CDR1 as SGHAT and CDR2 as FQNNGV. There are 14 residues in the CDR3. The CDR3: CASSLVVGGYEQYF. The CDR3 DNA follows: TGTGCCAGCAGCTTAGTGGTGGGGGGTTACGAGCAGTACTTC.

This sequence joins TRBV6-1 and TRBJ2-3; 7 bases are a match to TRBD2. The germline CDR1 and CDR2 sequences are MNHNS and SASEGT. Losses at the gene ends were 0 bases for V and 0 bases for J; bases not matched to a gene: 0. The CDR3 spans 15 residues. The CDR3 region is CASSEAGGSTDTQYF. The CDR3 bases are TGTGCCAGCAGTGAAGCGGGGGGGAGCACAGATACGCAGTATTTT.

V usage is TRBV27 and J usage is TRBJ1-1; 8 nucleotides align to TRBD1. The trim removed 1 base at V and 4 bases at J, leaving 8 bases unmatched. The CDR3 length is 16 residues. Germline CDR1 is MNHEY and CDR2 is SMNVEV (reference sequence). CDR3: CASSLLDRGRGTEAFF. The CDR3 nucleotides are TGTGCCAGCAGTTTATTAGACAGGGGACGGGGCACTGAAGCTTTCTTT.

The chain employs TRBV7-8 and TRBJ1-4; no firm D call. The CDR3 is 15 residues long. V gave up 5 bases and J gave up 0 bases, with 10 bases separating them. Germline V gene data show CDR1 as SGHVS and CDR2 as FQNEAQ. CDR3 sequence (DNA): TGTGCCAGCAGCCTCGTCGGGGCAACTAATGAAAAACTGTTTTTT. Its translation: CASSLVGATNEKLFF.

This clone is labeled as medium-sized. Here the CDR3 reads CASSPGLAGDASYEQYF. The CDR3 DNA follows: TGCGCCAGCAGCCCGGGACTAGCGGGTGACGCCTCCTACGAGCAGTACTTC. V gene TRBV5-1 combines with J gene TRBJ2-7, with 12 nucleotides matching TRBD2. With V trimmed by 4 bases and J by 0 bases, 8 bases remained unmatched. The germline V gene has CDR1 SGHRS and CDR2 YFSETQ. The CDR3 sequence is 17 residues long.

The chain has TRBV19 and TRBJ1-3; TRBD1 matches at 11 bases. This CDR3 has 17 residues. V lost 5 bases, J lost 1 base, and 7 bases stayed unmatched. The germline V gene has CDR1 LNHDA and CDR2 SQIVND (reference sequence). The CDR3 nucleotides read TGTGCCAGTAGTCCACGGACAGGGGGCGAATCTGGAAACACCATATATTTT. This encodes CASSPRTGGESGNTIYF.

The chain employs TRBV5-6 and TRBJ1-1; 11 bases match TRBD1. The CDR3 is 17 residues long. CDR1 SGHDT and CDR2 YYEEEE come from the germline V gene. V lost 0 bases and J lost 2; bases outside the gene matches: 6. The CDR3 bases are TGTGCCAGCAGCTTGGGTGCGGACAGGGGGCGTAACACTGAAGCTTTCTTT. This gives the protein CASSLGADRGRNTEAFF.

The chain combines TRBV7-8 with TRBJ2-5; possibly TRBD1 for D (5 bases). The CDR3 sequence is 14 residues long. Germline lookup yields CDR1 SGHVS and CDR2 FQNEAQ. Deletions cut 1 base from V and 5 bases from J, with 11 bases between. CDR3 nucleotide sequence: TGTGCCAGCAGCTTAGTGTTTCAGGGTGAGACCCAGTACTTC. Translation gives CASSLVFQGETQYF.

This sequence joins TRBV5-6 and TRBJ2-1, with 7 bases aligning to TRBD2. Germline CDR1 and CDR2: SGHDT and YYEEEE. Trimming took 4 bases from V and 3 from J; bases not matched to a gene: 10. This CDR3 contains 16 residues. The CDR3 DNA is TGTGCCAGCAGCGGGCTGGTGAGCGGGAACTACAATGAGCAGTTCTTC. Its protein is CASSGLVSGNYNEQFF.

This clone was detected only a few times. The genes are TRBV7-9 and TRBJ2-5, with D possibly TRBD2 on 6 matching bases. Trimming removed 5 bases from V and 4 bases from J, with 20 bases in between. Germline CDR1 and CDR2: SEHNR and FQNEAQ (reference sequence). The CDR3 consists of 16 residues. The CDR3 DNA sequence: TGTGCCAGCAGCCCCCCGGCGGCGGGGTTGGCAGAGACCCAGTACTTC. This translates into CASSPPAAGLAETQYF.

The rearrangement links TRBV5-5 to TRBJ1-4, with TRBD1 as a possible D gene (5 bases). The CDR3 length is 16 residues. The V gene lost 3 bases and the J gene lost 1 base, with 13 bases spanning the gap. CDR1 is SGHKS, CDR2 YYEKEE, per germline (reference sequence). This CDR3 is CASSSNSGGTNEKLFF. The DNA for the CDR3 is TGTGCCAGCAGCTCCAACTCGGGGGGAACTAATGAAAAACTGTTTTTT.

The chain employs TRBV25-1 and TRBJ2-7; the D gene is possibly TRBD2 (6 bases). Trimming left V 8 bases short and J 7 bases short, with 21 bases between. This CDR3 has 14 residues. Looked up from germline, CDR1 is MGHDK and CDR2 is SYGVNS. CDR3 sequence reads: CASGKEGKTMEQYF. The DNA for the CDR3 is TGTGCCAGCGGTAAGGAGGGAAAGACGATGGAGCAGTACTTC.